The TCR beta chain described here comes from a study of blood T cells in healthy people across ages. The V gene's germline CDR1 is SGHTA and CDR2 FQGNSA. The CDR3 consists of 14 residues. V was cut by 4 bases and J by 5 bases, with 14 bases left in between. Combining a sample-barcoded 5' primer with a J-beta primer mix, a second PCR ran for roughly 7 to 12 cycles. TCRdb used MiXCR to reprocess the 5' RACE reads, holding one entry per CDR3 protein. The table lists about 780,000 distinct CDR3 sequences, about 42% of them singletons. This chain joins TRBV7-2 and TRBJ1-2, with D uncertain. What was sequenced was blood. The receptor was isolated from a man older than 75 in good health. Here the CDR3 DNA reads TGTGCCAGCAGCTCGGACTTTCGGGCTTATGGCTACACCTTC. The encoded protein is CASSSDFRAYGYTF.